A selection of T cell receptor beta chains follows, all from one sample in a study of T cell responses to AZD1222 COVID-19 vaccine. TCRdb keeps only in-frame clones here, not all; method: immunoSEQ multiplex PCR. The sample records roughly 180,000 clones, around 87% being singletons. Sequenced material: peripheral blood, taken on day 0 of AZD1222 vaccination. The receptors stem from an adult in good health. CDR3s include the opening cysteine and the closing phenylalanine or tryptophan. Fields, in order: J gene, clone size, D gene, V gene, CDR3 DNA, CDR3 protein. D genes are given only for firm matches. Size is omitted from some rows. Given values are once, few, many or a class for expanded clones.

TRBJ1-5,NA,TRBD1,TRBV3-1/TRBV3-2,TGTGCCAGCAGCTACTCAGGGGGGCGAGATCAGCCCCAGCATTTT,CASSYSGGRDQPQHF
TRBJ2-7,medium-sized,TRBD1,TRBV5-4,TGTGCCAGCAGCACCGAACTTGGACAGGGGTCAGACTTC,CASSTELGQGSDF
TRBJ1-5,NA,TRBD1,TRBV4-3,TGCGCCAGCAGCCAGGATGGGACAGACAATCAGCCCCAGCATTTT,CASSQDGTDNQPQHF
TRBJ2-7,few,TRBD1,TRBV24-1,TGTGCCACCAGTGATCACCGGGACAGGAGTCCGGACGAGCAGTACTTC,CATSDHRDRSPDEQYF
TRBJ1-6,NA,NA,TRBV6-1,TGTGCCAGCAGTGAATACGAAAATTCACCCCTCCACTTT,CASSEYENSPLHF
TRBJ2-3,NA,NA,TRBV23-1,TGCGCCAGCAGTCAAAGTACCGGGCCACTAACAGATACGCAGTATTTT,CASSQSTGPLTDTQYF
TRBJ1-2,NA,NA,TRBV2,TGTGCCAGCAGGGGTGAGGGTGGCTATGGCTACACCTTC,CASRGEGGYGYTF
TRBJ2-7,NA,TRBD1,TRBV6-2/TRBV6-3,TGTGCCAGCAGTTTCCCTCGACAGGGCTCCTACGAGCAGTACTTC,CASSFPRQGSYEQYF
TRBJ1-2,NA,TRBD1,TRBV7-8,TGTGCCAGCAGCACGAACAGGGGCGACTATGGCTACACCTTC,CASSTNRGDYGYTF
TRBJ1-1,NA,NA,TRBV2,TGTGCCAGCACTCTGATGTCGACAACGAACACTGAAGCTTTCTTT,CASTLMSTTNTEAFF
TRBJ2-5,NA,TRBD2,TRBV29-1,TGCAGCGTTGAAGATTTGATGGGACTAGAGGGGTGGGGGACCCAGTACTTC,CSVEDLMGLEGWGTQYF
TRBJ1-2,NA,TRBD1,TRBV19,TGTGCCAGTCAACCAACGGGACAGATCTATGGCTACACCTTC,CASQPTGQIYGYTF
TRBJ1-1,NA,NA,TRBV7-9,TGTGCCAGCAGCCCCCCCAGGGGTGGGGGAACTGAAGCTTTCTTT,CASSPPRGGGTEAFF
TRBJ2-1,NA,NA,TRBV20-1,TGCAGTGCTAGTAGGCCAGGGGCAAAGAATGAGCAGTTCTTC,CSASRPGAKNEQFF
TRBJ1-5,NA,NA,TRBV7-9,TGTGCCAGCAGCGGAAGAAATCAGCCCCAGCATTTT,CASSGRNQPQHF
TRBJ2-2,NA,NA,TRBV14,TGTGCCAGCAGCGAAGCAAACACCGGGGAGCTGTTTTTT,CASSEANTGELFF
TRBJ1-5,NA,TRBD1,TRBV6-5,TGTGCCAGCAGTCCATCCGGGACAGATAATCAGCCCCAGCATTTT,CASSPSGTDNQPQHF
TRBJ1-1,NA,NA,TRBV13,TGTGCCAGCAGCTTAGGCCCATACACCGCAGGGGATTCTGAAGCTTTCTTT,CASSLGPYTAGDSEAFF
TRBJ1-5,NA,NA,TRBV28,TGTGCCAGCAGTTTTCCGGGGGTACAGCCCCAGCATTTT,CASSFPGVQPQHF
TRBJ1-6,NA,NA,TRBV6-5,TGTGCCAGCAAGGGGTACGGCGTTTATAATTCACCCCTCCACTTT,CASKGYGVYNSPLHF
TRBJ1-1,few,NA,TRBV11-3,TGTGCCAGCAGCCTAGGGAACGGGATCGGTGAAGCTTTCTTT,CASSLGNGIGEAFF
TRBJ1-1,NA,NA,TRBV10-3,TGTGCCATCAGTGAGTCAAGGGGCGAGGTGAACACTGAAGCTTTCTTT,CAISESRGEVNTEAFF
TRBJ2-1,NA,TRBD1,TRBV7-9,TGTGCCAGCAGCCCTAGGACAGGACCCTCCTACAATGAGCAGTTCTTC,CASSPRTGPSYNEQFF
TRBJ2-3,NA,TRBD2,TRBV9,TGTGCCAGCAGCGTCCGGGGGACTAACACAGATACGCAGTATTTT,CASSVRGTNTDTQYF
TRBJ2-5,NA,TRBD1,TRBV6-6,TGTGCCAGCAGTTACGGACTCCAGGGGGAGGAGACCCAGTACTTC,CASSYGLQGEETQYF
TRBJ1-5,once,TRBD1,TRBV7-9,TGTGCCAGCAGCACCGCGACAGGGTTGAGCAATCAGCCCCAGCATTTT,CASSTATGLSNQPQHF
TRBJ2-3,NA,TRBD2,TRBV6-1,TGTGCCAGCAGTGGATTAGCGGGGGGGAGGGTAAATACGCAGTATTTT,CASSGLAGGRVNTQYF
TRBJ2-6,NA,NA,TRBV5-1,TGCGCCAGCAGCTTGGAGGAGGGACCCTCTGGGGCCAACGTCCTGACTTTC,CASSLEEGPSGANVLTF
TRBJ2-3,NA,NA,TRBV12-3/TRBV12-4,TGTGCCAGCAGCCCGACCACAGATACGCAGTATTTT,CASSPTTDTQYF
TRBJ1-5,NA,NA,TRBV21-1,TGTGCCAGCAGCAAAGAGGATCAGCCCCAGCATTTT,CASSKEDQPQHF
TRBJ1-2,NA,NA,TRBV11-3,TGTGCCAGCAGCTTCGTCACCCAGAATTATGGCTACACCTTC,CASSFVTQNYGYTF
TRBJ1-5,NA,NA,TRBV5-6,TGTGCCAGCGGCGCCCAGGGGAGGGATCAGCCCCAGCATTTT,CASGAQGRDQPQHF
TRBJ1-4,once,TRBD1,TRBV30,TGTGCCTGGCAGGGACAGCCTAATGAAAAACTGTTTTTT,CAWQGQPNEKLFF